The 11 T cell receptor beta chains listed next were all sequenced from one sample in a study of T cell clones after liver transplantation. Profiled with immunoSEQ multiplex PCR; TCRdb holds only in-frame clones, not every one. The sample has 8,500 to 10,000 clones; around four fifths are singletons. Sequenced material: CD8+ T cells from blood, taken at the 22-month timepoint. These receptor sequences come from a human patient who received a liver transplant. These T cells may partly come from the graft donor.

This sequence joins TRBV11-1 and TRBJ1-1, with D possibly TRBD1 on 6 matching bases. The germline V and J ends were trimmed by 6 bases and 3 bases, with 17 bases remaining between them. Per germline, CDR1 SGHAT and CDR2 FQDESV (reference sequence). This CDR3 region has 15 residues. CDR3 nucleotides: TGTGCCAGCAGTCCCCCAGGGGCAGTTGACACTGAAGCTTTCTTT. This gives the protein CASSPPGAVDTEAFF.

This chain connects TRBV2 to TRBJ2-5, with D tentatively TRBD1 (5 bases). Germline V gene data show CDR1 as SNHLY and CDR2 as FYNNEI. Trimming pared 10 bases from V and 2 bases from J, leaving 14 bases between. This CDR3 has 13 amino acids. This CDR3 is CATVHRSQETQYF. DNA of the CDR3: TGTGCCACCGTGCACAGGTCACAAGAGACCCAGTACTTC. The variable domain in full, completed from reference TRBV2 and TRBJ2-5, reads EPEVTQTPSHQVTQMGQEVILRCVPISNHLYFYWYRQILGQKVEFLVSFYNNEISEKSEIFDDQFSVERPDGSNFTLKIRSTKLEDSAMYFCATVHRSQETQYFGPGTRLLVL.

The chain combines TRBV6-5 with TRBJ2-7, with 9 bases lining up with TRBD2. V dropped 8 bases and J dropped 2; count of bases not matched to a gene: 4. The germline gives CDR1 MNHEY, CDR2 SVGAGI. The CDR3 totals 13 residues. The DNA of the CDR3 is TGTGCCAGCGGTAGCGGGGGTGCCTACGAGCAGTACTTC. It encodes CASGSGGAYEQYF.

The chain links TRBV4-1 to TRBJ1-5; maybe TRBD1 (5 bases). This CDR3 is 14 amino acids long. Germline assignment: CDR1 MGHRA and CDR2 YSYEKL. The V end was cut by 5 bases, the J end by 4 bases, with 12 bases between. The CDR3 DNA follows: TGCGCCAGCAGCGTCCAGCCAGGGAATCAGCCCCAGCATTTT. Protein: CASSVQPGNQPQHF.

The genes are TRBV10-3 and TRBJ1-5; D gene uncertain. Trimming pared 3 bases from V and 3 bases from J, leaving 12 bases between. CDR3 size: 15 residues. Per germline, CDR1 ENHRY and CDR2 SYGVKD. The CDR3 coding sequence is TGTGCCATCAGTGAAATTGAATCCAACAATCAGCCCCAGCATTTT. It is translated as CAISEIESNNQPQHF.

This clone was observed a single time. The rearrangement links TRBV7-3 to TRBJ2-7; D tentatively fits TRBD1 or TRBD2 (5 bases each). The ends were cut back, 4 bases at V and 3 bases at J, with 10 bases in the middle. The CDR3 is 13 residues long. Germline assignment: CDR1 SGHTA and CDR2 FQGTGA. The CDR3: CASSSGPNYEQYF. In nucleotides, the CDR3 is TGTGCCAGCAGCTCGGGACCGAACTACGAGCAGTACTTC.

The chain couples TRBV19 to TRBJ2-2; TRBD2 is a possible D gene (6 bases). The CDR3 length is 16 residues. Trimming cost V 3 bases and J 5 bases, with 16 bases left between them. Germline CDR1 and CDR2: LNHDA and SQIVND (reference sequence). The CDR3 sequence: CASSMRLVSFTGELFF. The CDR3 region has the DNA TGTGCCAGTAGTATGCGACTAGTGTCCTTTACCGGGGAGCTGTTTTTT.

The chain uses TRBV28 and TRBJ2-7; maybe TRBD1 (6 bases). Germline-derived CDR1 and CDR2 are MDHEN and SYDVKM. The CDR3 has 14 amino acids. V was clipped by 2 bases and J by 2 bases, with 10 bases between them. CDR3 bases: TGTGCCAGCAGTTTAAGGGACACGACCTACGAGCAGTACTTC. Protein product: CASSLRDTTYEQYF.

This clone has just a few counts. The CDR3 DNA is TGTGCCAGCAGGAACATGGATACGGCTGGAAACACCATATATTTT. Amino acids: CASRNMDTAGNTIYF. The chain carries TRBV25-1 and TRBJ1-3; D gene unclear. The CDR3 length is 15 residues. Germline values: CDR1 MGHDK, CDR2 SYGVNS. V dropped 6 bases and J dropped 2 bases, with 14 bases sitting between them. Based on the CDR3 plus reference TRBV25-1 and TRBJ1-3, the full variable domain is EADIYQTPRYLVIGTGKKITLECSQTMGHDKMYWYQQDPGMELHLIHYSYGVNSTEKGDLSSESTVSRIRTEHFPLTLESARPSHTSQYLCASRNMDTAGNTIYFGEGSWLTVV.

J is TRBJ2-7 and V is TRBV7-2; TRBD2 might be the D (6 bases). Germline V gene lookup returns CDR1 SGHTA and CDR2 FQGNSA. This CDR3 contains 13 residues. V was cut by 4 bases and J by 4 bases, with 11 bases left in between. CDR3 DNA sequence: TGTGCCAGCAGCTGGGAGGAACGTTACGAGCAGTACTTC. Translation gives CASSWEERYEQYF.

The CDR3 DNA reads TGTGCCAGCAGCTTGCTCCATCTGTTCAACGAGCAGTACTTC. The encoded protein is CASSLLHLFNEQYF. This sequence joins TRBV11-2 and TRBJ2-7; D ambiguous. The V end was cut by 3 bases, the J end by 5 bases, with 14 bases between. Germline CDR1 is SGHAT and CDR2 is FQNNGV. The CDR3 totals 14 residues.